These 14 T cell receptor beta chains share one sample of origin, sequenced in a study of blood T cell repertoires in COVID-19. Sequenced by immunoSEQ multiplex PCR; TCRdb stores in-frame clones only, minus some. The sample shows 200,000 or so clones, about nine tenths of them seen only once. Material for sequencing was peripheral blood. Source of these receptors: a woman aged 55 to 70 with acute or convalescent COVID-19.

V gene TRBV3-1 (or the pseudogene TRBV3-2) combines with J gene TRBJ1-3, with 10 bases lining up with TRBD1. Trimming took 1 base from V and 3 from J; bases not matched to a gene: 6. The CDR3 sequence is 17 residues long. In germline, CDR1 is LGHDT, CDR2 YNNKEL (reference sequence). The CDR3 nucleotides are TGTGCCAGCAGCCAAGGTGGCGGGACAGGGGTTGGAAACACCATATATTTT. Its translation: CASSQGGGTGVGNTIYF.

This rearrangement joins TRBV30 to TRBJ1-3; TRBD1 is a possible D gene (6 bases). Germline CDR1 and CDR2: GTSNPN and SVGIG (reference sequence). The CDR3 is 13 amino acids. V was pared by 8 bases and J by 2 bases, with 13 bases between. CDR3 bases: TGTGCCCGCGCATGGGGGCCTGGAAACACCATATATTTT. It yields the protein CARAWGPGNTIYF.

The genes are TRBV18 and TRBJ1-6; no clear D gene. In germline, CDR1 is KGHSH, CDR2 LQKENI. Between the trimmed V and J ends, which lost 8 bases and 8 bases, there was a span of 19 bases. This CDR3 is 15 amino acids long. CDR3 sequence: CASTIGVSRDSPLHF. The CDR3 bases are TGTGCCAGCACCATCGGGGTCAGCCGGGATTCACCCCTCCACTTT.

This clone is a singleton in its sample. The chain has TRBV5-6 and TRBJ1-4; a possible D gene is TRBD1 (5 bases). CDR1 is SGHDT and CDR2 is YYEEEE in the germline V gene. The CDR3 is 15 residues long. V shed 3 bases and J shed 5 bases, with 14 bases lying between them. The CDR3 reads CASSSTRDGNEKLFF. For the CDR3, the DNA is TGTGCCAGCAGCTCGACCAGGGATGGGAATGAAAAACTGTTTTTT.

This CDR3 reads CASSWGPANSPLHF. For the CDR3, the DNA is TGTGCCAGCAGTTGGGGCCCGGCTAATTCACCCCTCCACTTT. This rearrangement joins TRBV6-6 to TRBJ1-6, with D possibly matching TRBD1 (5 bases). Deletions cut 4 bases from V and 6 bases from J, with 10 bases between. The V gene's germline CDR1 is MNHNY and CDR2 SVGAGI (reference sequence). The CDR3 has 14 residues.

The chain carries TRBV11-1 and TRBJ2-2, with 8 bases lining up with TRBD2. Germline-derived CDR1 and CDR2 are SGHAT and FQDESV (reference sequence). The CDR3 runs 15 residues. V shed 4 bases, J shed 6 bases, and the junction held 7 bases outside the gene matches. The CDR3 loop is CASSYGGGLAGELFF. In DNA, the CDR3 is TGTGCCAGCAGCTATGGCGGGGGGTTGGCCGGGGAGCTGTTTTTT.

The V gene is TRBV19, the J gene TRBJ1-1, with 7 bases aligning to TRBD1. From germline, CDR1 is LNHDA and CDR2 SQIVND (reference sequence). J lost 7 bases, V lost 5 bases, and 10 bases had no gene match. The CDR3 covers 14 residues. CDR3 region: CASSLETGPLEAFF. In DNA form, the CDR3 reads TGTGCCAGTAGTCTCGAGACAGGGCCCCTTGAAGCTTTCTTT.

This clone was seen more than once but under ten times. The chain couples TRBV7-2 to TRBJ2-6; tentatively, D is TRBD1 (7 bases). The germline V gene has CDR1 SGHTA and CDR2 FQGNSA. The CDR3 is made up of 17 amino acids. V was pared by 5 bases and J by 9 bases, with 23 bases between. CDR3 sequence: CASSGRDSSLMGNVLTF. The CDR3 DNA follows: TGTGCCAGCAGCGGGCGGGACAGTTCTCTAATGGGCAACGTCCTGACTTTC. The whole variable domain, remainder taken from reference TRBV7-2 and TRBJ2-6, is GAGVSQSPSNKVTEKGKDVELRCDPISGHTALYWYRQSLGQGLEFLIYFQGNSAPDKSGLPSDRFSAERTGGSVSTLTIQRTQQEDSAVYLCASSGRDSSLMGNVLTFGAGSRLTVL.

The V and J genes are TRBV24-1 and TRBJ1-2; 10 positions agree with TRBD1. The germline CDR1 and CDR2 sequences are KGHDR and SFDVKD. V was pared by 3 bases and J by 3 bases, with 3 bases of the junction left unmatched. The CDR3 runs 15 residues. The CDR3 region is CATSDAGQGHYGYTF. Written as DNA, the CDR3 is TGTGCCACCAGTGATGCGGGACAGGGGCACTATGGCTACACCTTC.

This chain joins TRBV4-2 and TRBJ2-2; 8 positions agree with TRBD1. Trimming at V came to 4 bases and at J to 1 base, leaving 5 bases not matched to a gene. CDR1 and CDR2 (germline): LGHNA, YNFKEQ. CDR3 length: 16 amino acids. Written as DNA, the CDR3 is TGTGCCAGCAGCCTATTGGGACAGGAGAACACCGGGGAGCTGTTTTTT. This translates into CASSLLGQENTGELFF.

This rearrangement joins TRBV11-2 to TRBJ1-1; 10 bases fit TRBD1. Germline assignment: CDR1 SGHAT and CDR2 FQNNGV. V gave up 8 bases and J gave up 1 base; unmatched junction bases: 7. The CDR3 runs 15 residues. The CDR3 protein is CASWDRGGRNTEAFF. The DNA of the CDR3 is TGTGCCAGCTGGGACAGGGGAGGTAGGAACACTGAAGCTTTCTTT.

The chain combines TRBV6-1 with TRBJ2-7; maybe TRBD2 (6 bases). The germline V gene has CDR1 MNHNS and CDR2 SASEGT. The CDR3 is made up of 15 amino acids. With 1 base removed from V and 2 bases from J, the gap between germline ends came to 12 bases. The CDR3 loop is CASSEGMTGAYEQYF. As DNA, the CDR3 is TGTGCCAGCAGTGAAGGGATGACGGGAGCCTACGAGCAGTACTTC.

In nucleotides, the CDR3 is TGTGCCAGCAGTTCCAGGGGACAGGGGACCACTGAAGCTTTCTTT. Its translation is CASSSRGQGTTEAFF. The chain couples TRBV6-6 to TRBJ1-1, with TRBD1 matching over 10 bases. Germline CDR1 MNHNY, CDR2 SVGAGI (reference sequence). The CDR3 covers 15 residues. V shed 4 bases, J shed 4 bases, and the junction held 6 bases outside the gene matches.

The V call is TRBV11-2, the J call TRBJ1-1; TRBD1 might be the D (5 bases). Germline V gives CDR1 SGHAT, CDR2 FQNNGV. V gave up 1 base and J gave up 5 bases, with 8 bases separating them. This CDR3 is 13 amino acids long. DNA of the CDR3: TGTGCCAGCAGCTTAGCCGCAGGGACTGAAGCTTTCTTT. It translates to CASSLAAGTEAFF.